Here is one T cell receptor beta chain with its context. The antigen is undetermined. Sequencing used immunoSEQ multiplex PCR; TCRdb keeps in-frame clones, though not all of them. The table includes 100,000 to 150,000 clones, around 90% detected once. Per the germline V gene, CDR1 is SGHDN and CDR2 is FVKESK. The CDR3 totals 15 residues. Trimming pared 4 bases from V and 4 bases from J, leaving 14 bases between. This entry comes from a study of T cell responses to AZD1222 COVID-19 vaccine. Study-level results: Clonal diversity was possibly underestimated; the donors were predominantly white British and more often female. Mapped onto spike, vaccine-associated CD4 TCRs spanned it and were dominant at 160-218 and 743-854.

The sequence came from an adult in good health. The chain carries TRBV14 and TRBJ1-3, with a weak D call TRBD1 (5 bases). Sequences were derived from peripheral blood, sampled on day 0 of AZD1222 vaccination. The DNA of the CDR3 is TGTGCCAGCAGCCGACAAGCAGGGTCCGGAAACACCATATATTTT. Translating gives CASSRQAGSGNTIYF. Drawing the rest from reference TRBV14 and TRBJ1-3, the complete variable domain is EAGVTQFPSHSVIEKGQTVTLRCDPISGHDNLYWYRRVMGKEIKFLLHFVKESKQDESGMPNNRFLAERTGGTYSTLKVQPAELEDSGVYFCASSRQAGSGNTIYFGEGSWLTVV.